The rows below give T cell receptor beta chains drawn from one sample of a study of T cells after yellow fever vaccination. TCRdb reprocessed the 5' RACE reads via MiXCR and lists one record per CDR3 protein. The sample lists 100,000 to 150,000 distinct CDR3 sequences, 7.4% occurring once. The specimen comprised CD4+ T cells sorted from PBMCs, sampled less than 11 days after the first yellow fever vaccination. These receptors came from a man aged 18 to 30 who received the YFV17D yellow fever vaccine. The CDR3 runs from the conserved cysteine through the conserved F or W. The D gene is left open where the match is weak. Expanded clones are given a class, and other clones once, few, many or no size at all.

CDR3aa,CDR3nt,v_gene,abundance,d_gene,j_gene
CASSLSRDQEAFF,TGCGCCAGCAGCCTCAGCAGGGATCAGGAAGCTTTCTTT,TRBV4-3,many,NA,TRBJ1-1
CASSPGLRGSEAFF,TGTGCCAGCAGCCCCGGTTTGAGGGGGTCTGAAGCTTTCTTT,TRBV7-9,many,NA,TRBJ1-1
CATSDLENTEAFF,TGTGCCACCAGTGATTTGGAGAACACTGAAGCTTTCTTT,TRBV24-1,many,NA,TRBJ1-1
CASSPSGQTYTNTGELFF,TGTGCCAGCTCACCATCCGGACAAACATACACGAACACCGGGGAGCTGTTTTTT,TRBV18,NA,NA,TRBJ2-2
CSARDPLTGNYNSPLHF,TGCAGTGCTAGAGACCCGTTGACAGGGAACTATAATTCACCCCTCCACTTT,TRBV20-1,many,TRBD1,TRBJ1-6
CAGAEGNTDTQYF,TGTGCCGGTGCGGAGGGGAACACAGATACGCAGTATTTT,TRBV11-2,many,NA,TRBJ2-3
CASSLSFLRRSPEAFF,TGTGCCAGCAGTTTATCCTTCCTCCGACGTTCGCCTGAAGCTTTCTTT,TRBV27,NA,NA,TRBJ1-1
CASSERLAGQETQYF,TGTGCCAGCAGTGAACGTCTAGCGGGACAGGAGACCCAGTACTTC,TRBV6-1,many,TRBD2,TRBJ2-5
CASSPQEGDQPQHF,TGTGCCAGCTCACCACAGGAGGGGGATCAGCCCCAGCATTTT,TRBV18,many,NA,TRBJ1-5
CASIAGSNSPLHF,TGTGCCAGCATTGCAGGGAGCAATTCACCCCTCCACTTT,TRBV2,many,NA,TRBJ1-6
CASSPQGANTGELFF,TGTGCCAGCAGCCCACAGGGGGCGAACACCGGGGAGCTGTTTTTT,TRBV6-2/TRBV6-3,many,TRBD1,TRBJ2-2
CASSLGAGAYGYTF,TGTGCCAGCAGCTTGGGTGCGGGAGCTTATGGCTACACCTTC,TRBV5-4,NA,NA,TRBJ1-2
CSARMGSRTDTQYF,TGCAGTGCTAGAATGGGCTCTCGAACAGATACGCAGTATTTT,TRBV20-1,many,NA,TRBJ2-3
CASSVWEQSTDTQYF,TGTGCCAGCAGCGTGTGGGAACAGAGCACAGATACGCAGTATTTT,TRBV9,many,NA,TRBJ2-3
CAWSGASQETQYF,TGTGCCTGGAGTGGGGCTAGCCAAGAGACCCAGTACTTC,TRBV30,many,NA,TRBJ2-5
CASSITRGGSGELFF,TGTGCCAGCAGTATCACCAGGGGAGGGTCCGGGGAGCTGTTTTTT,TRBV12-3/TRBV12-4,many,NA,TRBJ2-2
CASSADPTSGLSYGYTF,TGCGCCAGCAGCGCCGACCCGACCTCCGGGTTAAGCTATGGCTACACCTTC,TRBV5-1,many,NA,TRBJ1-2
CASTKQGSPTGELFF,TGTGCCAGTACTAAACAGGGGTCTCCCACCGGGGAGCTGTTTTTT,TRBV19,many,TRBD1,TRBJ2-2
CASSYSGVATNEKLFF,TGTGCCAGCAGTTACTCGGGAGTTGCAACTAATGAAAAACTGTTTTTT,TRBV6-5,NA,NA,TRBJ1-4
CASSWGDQNTEAFF,TGTGCCAGCTCCTGGGGGGACCAGAACACTGAAGCTTTCTTT,TRBV27,many,NA,TRBJ1-1
CASRNPGGPGNEQFF,TGCGCCAGCAGAAACCCGGGGGGGCCAGGGAATGAGCAGTTCTTC,TRBV5-1,NA,TRBD2,TRBJ2-1
CASSPTSGHQETQYF,TGTGCCAGCAGCCCGACTAGCGGCCACCAAGAGACCCAGTACTTC,TRBV4-2,few,TRBD2,TRBJ2-5
CASRNRVGTEAFF,TGTGCCAGCAGGAACAGGGTCGGAACTGAAGCTTTCTTT,TRBV6-6,many,NA,TRBJ1-1
CASSPQGQETQYF,TGTGCCAGCTCACCACAGGGTCAAGAGACCCAGTACTTC,TRBV18,few,NA,TRBJ2-5
CASSSRLAGDRTDTQYF,TGTGCCAGCAGCTCGCGACTAGCGGGGGACCGCACAGATACGCAGTATTTT,TRBV7-3,many,TRBD2,TRBJ2-3
CASTPGVVTKSSGANVLTF,TGTGCCAGCACCCCTGGAGTGGTGACTAAGAGCTCTGGGGCCAACGTCCTGACTTTC,TRBV7-2,many,NA,TRBJ2-6
CASSFAGGYGYTF,TGTGCCAGCAGCTTTGCAGGGGGATATGGCTACACCTTC,TRBV5-6,many,TRBD1,TRBJ1-2
CASSRAGTVQETQYF,TGTGCCAGCAGTAGAGCCGGGACAGTCCAAGAGACCCAGTACTTC,TRBV7-2,many,TRBD1,TRBJ2-5
CASSLAGGSYNSPLHF,TGTGCCAGCAGCTTAGCGGGGGGATCCTATAATTCACCCCTCCACTTT,TRBV7-8,many,NA,TRBJ1-6
CASSNGTSGNEQFF,TGTGCCAGCAGCAATGGGACTAGCGGTAATGAGCAGTTCTTC,TRBV5-4,NA,TRBD2,TRBJ2-1
CAISDRRTDQETQYF,TGTGCCATCAGTGACCGTCGGACGGACCAAGAGACCCAGTACTTC,TRBV10-3,many,NA,TRBJ2-5
CASRKQGGVETQYF,TGTGCCAGCAGGAAACAGGGAGGGGTAGAGACCCAGTACTTC,TRBV12-3/TRBV12-4,many,NA,TRBJ2-5
CASSQDTSREKLFF,TGTGCCAGCAGCCAGGACACATCGCGTGAAAAACTGTTTTTT,TRBV14,many,NA,TRBJ1-4
CSAPDSQGAKNIQYF,TGCAGTGCCCCGGACAGCCAGGGGGCCAAAAACATTCAGTACTTC,TRBV20-1,many,NA,TRBJ2-4
CASSTRQSGGYEQYF,TGTGCCAGCAGTACCCGACAATCGGGAGGCTACGAGCAGTACTTC,TRBV12-3/TRBV12-4,many,TRBD2,TRBJ2-7
CASSPGRPGTDTQYF,TGTGCCAGCAGCCCGGGGAGGCCCGGCACAGATACGCAGTATTTT,TRBV7-9,many,NA,TRBJ2-3
CSARVWADTQYF,TGCAGTGCTAGAGTCTGGGCTGATACGCAGTATTTT,TRBV20-1,NA,NA,TRBJ2-3
CASSWGTSGGGTQYF,TGCGCCAGCAGCTGGGGGACTAGCGGGGGAGGTACGCAGTATTTT,TRBV5-1,many,TRBD2,TRBJ2-3
CASTTGGLDSNQPQHF,TGTGCCAGCACCACCGGGGGATTGGATAGCAATCAGCCCCAGCATTTT,TRBV12-3/TRBV12-4,many,NA,TRBJ1-5
CASSYSLPTRTQYF,TGTGCCAGCAGTTACTCTCTACCTACAAGGACCCAGTACTTC,TRBV6-2/TRBV6-3,many,NA,TRBJ2-5
CSAREAGRERSQPQHF,TGCAGTGCTAGAGAGGCAGGACGGGAAAGATCGCAGCCCCAGCATTTT,TRBV20-1,few,NA,TRBJ1-5